These 6 T cell receptor beta chains were sequenced from one sample in a study of T-cell reconstitution after alpha-beta-depleted transplantation in children. Researchers prepared the TCRbeta library using unique molecular identifiers, the study reports. TCRdb analysed the PCR reads with MiXCR anew, one entry per CDR3 protein. The table lists just over 950,000 distinct CDR3 sequences, about 29% of them singletons. The material sequenced was PBMCs, mostly from graft donor cells, taken 360 days after TCRalphabeta/CD19-depleted stem cell transplant. The receptors derive from a boy under two years old who had a stem cell transplant for SCID, so the T cells may come from the graft donor.

This chain links TRBV10-3 with TRBJ1-5; the match to TRBD1 covers 7 bases. Germline V gives CDR1 ENHRY, CDR2 SYGVKD. The junction had 14 bases not matched to a gene; V was cut back by 0 bases and J by 12 bases. CDR3 length: 16 residues. Here the CDR3 reads CAISESGRGAMYLQHF. In nucleotides, the CDR3 is TGTGCCATCAGTGAGTCGGGCAGGGGGGCGATGTATCTCCAGCATTTT.

This chain uses TRBV5-5 with TRBJ2-7, with D maybe TRBD2 (6 bases). The CDR3 extends over 14 amino acids. CDR1 and CDR2 from the germline V gene are SGHKS and YYEKEE (reference sequence). Trimming shortened V by 4 bases and J by 3 bases, and 14 bases separated the two germline ends. CDR3: CASSPGFGGYEQYF. In nucleotides, the CDR3 is TGTGCCAGCAGCCCGGGGTTCGGGGGCTACGAGCAGTACTTC.

This sequence joins TRBV5-1 and TRBJ1-1; D is undetermined. V was clipped by 4 bases and J by 7 bases, with 14 bases between them. Germline V gives CDR1 SGHRS, CDR2 YFSETQ. This CDR3 comprises 13 residues. The CDR3 spells CASSPTDRGEAFF. The CDR3 nucleotides are TGCGCCAGCAGCCCGACGGACCGGGGTGAAGCTTTCTTT.

In this sample, this clonotype turned up many times. Written as DNA, the CDR3 is TGTGCCAGCAGTCCACAGGGGAACTATGGCTACACCTTC. It specifies CASSPQGNYGYTF. The rearrangement uses TRBV12-3 or TRBV12-4 and TRBJ1-2, with 7 bases matching TRBD1. The CDR3 is 13 amino acids. The ends lost 5 bases at V and 2 bases at J; junction bases unmatched: 2.

This clonotype was counted only a few times. V and J are TRBV24-1 and TRBJ2-3; either TRBD1 or TRBD2 may fit D (6 bases each). Germline V lookup: CDR1 KGHDR, CDR2 SFDVKD. The CDR3 is made up of 17 amino acids. The germline V and J ends were trimmed by 2 bases and 1 base, with 15 bases remaining between them. The CDR3 sequence is CATSDSAGGRGTDTQYF. CDR3 in DNA: TGTGCCACCAGTGATTCCGCCGGGGGCCGAGGCACAGATACGCAGTATTTT.

The genes are TRBV12-3 or TRBV12-4 and TRBJ1-2; D remains unclear. The CDR3 is made up of 13 amino acids. Trimming removed 2 bases at V and 8 bases at J, with 12 bases between. The CDR3: CASSLQVAMGYTF. DNA of the CDR3: TGTGCCAGCAGTTTACAGGTGGCTATGGGCTACACCTTC.